Each of the 17 T cell receptor beta chains below was sequenced from the same sample in a study of blood T cells in healthy people across ages (dated by TCRdb to the mid-2010s). The library was produced with 5' RACE. Data came from an Illumina HiSeq 2500. A second PCR of about 7 to 12 cycles was run with a J-beta primer mix and a sample-barcoded 5' primer. The public sequencing data were trimmed at Q25 with fastp and processed into clonotypes with MiXCR by TCRdb, which kept only in-frame beta chains. Under each unique CDR3 protein, matching rows form one entry showing the most common genes and DNA. Recorded for this sample are 550,000 to 800,000 distinct CDR3 sequences; about 32% of them occurred a single time. The top ten constitute 15% of the sample. Sequenced sample: blood. These receptors were collected from an elderly woman in good health. Donor details come from another sample of the same person, matched by shared clones.

This clonotype came up many times. This chain joins TRBV20-1 and TRBJ1-2; D is unclear. Germline CDR1 DFQATT, CDR2 SNEGSKA (reference sequence). Trimming shortened V by 0 bases and J by 4 bases, and 12 bases separated the two germline ends. The CDR3 is 14 residues long. This chain's CDR3 is CSARERRRFYGYTF. Here the CDR3 DNA reads TGCAGTGCTAGAGAGCGCAGACGATTCTATGGCTACACCTTC.

Many counts were recorded for this clonotype. V gene TRBV30 combines with J gene TRBJ2-7; 9 bases line up with TRBD2. The CDR3 has 12 amino acids. Looked up from germline, CDR1 is GTSNPN and CDR2 is SVGIG (reference sequence). Trimming took 1 base from V and 7 from J; bases not matched to a gene: 2. CDR3 amino acids: CAWSGLAVEQYF. The CDR3 coding sequence is TGTGCCTGGAGTGGACTAGCGGTTGAGCAGTACTTC.

The J gene is TRBJ1-2, the V gene TRBV6-6, with D unresolved. CDR3 size: 13 residues. Germline values: CDR1 MNHNY, CDR2 SVGAGI (reference sequence). Trimming pared 8 bases from V and 3 bases from J, leaving 13 bases between. CDR3 sequence reads: CASHKGAYYGYTF. Here the CDR3 DNA reads TGTGCCAGCCACAAGGGTGCCTACTATGGCTACACCTTC.

Ten or more counts support this clonotype. The DNA for the CDR3 is TGCGCCAGCAGCTTGGGGGCCCAGATGGGTCAGCCCCAGCATTTT. Amino acid sequence: CASSLGAQMGQPQHF. The chain carries TRBV5-1 and TRBJ1-5, with unresolved D. The V gene lost 0 bases and the J gene lost 6 bases, with 13 bases spanning the gap. The CDR3 contains 15 residues. From germline, CDR1 is SGHRS and CDR2 YFSETQ.

This clonotype was seen ten or more times. The V call is TRBV20-1, the J call TRBJ2-5; TRBD2 agrees at 13 bases. Trimming removed 3 bases from V and 3 bases from J; junction bases left unmatched: 7. CDR3 length: 16 amino acids. The germline gives CDR1 DFQATT, CDR2 SNEGSKA (reference sequence). The CDR3 reads CSASSGLAGLKETQYF. CDR3 DNA: TGCAGTGCTAGTTCGGGACTAGCGGGATTAAAAGAGACCCAGTACTTC.

This clonotype was found many times. The genes are TRBV7-2 and TRBJ2-7; D uncertain. Germline loops: CDR1 SGHTA, CDR2 FQGNSA. The CDR3 is 15 residues long. The germline V and J ends were trimmed by 1 base and 2 bases, with 12 bases remaining between them. The CDR3 region is CASSLESQKAYEQYF. The CDR3 DNA sequence: TGTGCCAGCAGCTTAGAATCTCAAAAAGCCTACGAGCAGTACTTC. Using reference TRBV7-2 and TRBJ2-7 for the parts outside the CDR3, the full variable domain is GAGVSQSPSNKVTEKGKDVELRCDPISGHTALYWYRQSLGQGLEFLIYFQGNSAPDKSGLPSDRFSAERTGGSVSTLTIQRTQQEDSAVYLCASSLESQKAYEQYFGPGTRLTVT.

This clonotype was recorded once. CDR3 residues: CASSVGTNYNEQFF. The CDR3 region has the DNA TGCGCCAGCAGTGTAGGGACCAATTACAATGAGCAGTTCTTC. The J gene is TRBJ2-1, the V gene TRBV5-1; TRBD1 or TRBD2 may be the D gene (5 bases each). CDR1 is SGHRS and CDR2 is YFSETQ in the germline V gene. V lost 5 bases and J 4 bases, leaving 13 bases between the germline ends. The length of the CDR3 is 14 residues.

The CDR3 is CASSYPGVSQPQHF. CDR3 nucleotides: TGTGCCAGCAGTTACCCAGGCGTCAGTCAGCCCCAGCATTTT. V and J are TRBV6-2 or TRBV6-3 and TRBJ1-5, with D unresolved. With 2 bases removed from V and 6 bases from J, the gap between germline ends came to 11 bases. This CDR3 region has 14 residues. Germline V lookup: CDR1 MNHEY, CDR2 SVGEGT.

This clonotype was counted once. The CDR3 spells CSARRGYYEQYF. DNA for the CDR3: TGCAGTGCTCGCAGGGGATATTACGAGCAGTACTTC. The gene calls are TRBV20-1 and TRBJ2-7, with a tentative D call TRBD1 (6 bases). This CDR3 region has 12 residues. Deletions cut 5 bases from V and 4 bases from J, with 12 bases between. CDR1 DFQATT and CDR2 SNEGSKA come from the germline V gene (reference sequence).

This clonotype has ten or more counts. CDR3 coding DNA: TGTGCCAGCAGCTTAACTCTCATAGGGGGGGGCTCCTACAATGAGCAGTTCTTC. Translated, it gives CASSLTLIGGGSYNEQFF. The chain couples TRBV5-5 to TRBJ2-1; possibly TRBD2 for D (7 bases). Per the germline V gene, CDR1 is SGHKS and CDR2 is YYEKEE (reference sequence). The CDR3 runs to 18 residues. The V and J ends lost 2 bases and 0 bases respectively, with 18 bases between them. Together with reference TRBV5-5 and TRBJ2-1, the CDR3 gives the full variable domain: DAGVTQSPTHLIKTRGQQVTLRCSPISGHKSVSWYQQVLGQGPQFIFQYYEKEERGRGNFPDRFSARQFPNYSSELNVNALLLGDSALYLCASSLTLIGGGSYNEQFFGPGTRLTVL.

V is TRBV25-1 and J is TRBJ1-5, with D perhaps matching TRBD1 (5 bases). V was shortened by 6 bases and J by 2 bases, with 11 bases between the two germline ends. Germline assignment: CDR1 MGHDK and CDR2 SYGVNS. The CDR3 length is 14 residues. The CDR3 coding sequence is TGTGCCAGCAGGGGACGGGCGGGCAATCAGCCCCAGCATTTT. Encoded protein: CASRGRAGNQPQHF.

This clonotype was observed many times. The CDR3 here is CASRPAGETQYF. The CDR3 DNA reads TGTGCCAGCAGACCGGCGGGGGAGACCCAGTACTTC. The chain carries TRBV7-2 and TRBJ2-5; weak D call: TRBD2 (6 bases). CDR3 length: 12 amino acids. Trimming pared 6 bases from V and 5 bases from J, leaving 10 bases between. Germline V gene lookup returns CDR1 SGHTA and CDR2 FQGNSA.

This clonotype occurred many times. The chain recombines TRBV2 with TRBJ2-1; 7 nucleotides agree with TRBD1. V lost 6 bases and J lost 8; bases outside the gene matches: 10. The CDR3 totals 14 residues. Germline CDR1 reads SNHLY; CDR2 reads FYNNEI. For the CDR3, the DNA is TGTGCCAGCAGCCGGGACAGTGGTCGTCATGAGCAGTTCTTC. Translated, it gives CASSRDSGRHEQFF.

This chain joins TRBV5-4 and TRBJ2-1; a possible D gene is TRBD1 (6 bases). The V and J ends lost 3 bases and 4 bases respectively, with 14 bases between them. CDR1 and CDR2 from the germline V gene are SGHNT and YYREEE (reference sequence). CDR3 length equals 15 residues. CDR3 sequence (DNA): TGTGCCAGCAGCTGGGTAGGACAGTTGTACAATGAGCAGTTCTTC. It codes for CASSWVGQLYNEQFF.

This clonotype has ten or more counts. The chain has TRBV7-3 and TRBJ1-2; no clear D. Germline CDR1 and CDR2: SGHTA and FQGTGA. V was trimmed by 4 bases and J by 5 bases, leaving 11 bases between them. The CDR3 sequence is 13 residues long. CDR3 in amino acids: CASSSMRGYGYTF. The CDR3 DNA sequence: TGTGCCAGCAGCTCGATGCGGGGTTATGGCTACACCTTC.

The rearrangement joins TRBV6-5 to TRBJ2-3; 9 bases fit TRBD1. Germline V CDR1 and CDR2: MNHEY, SVGAGI. The V segment lost 2 bases and the J segment 8 bases; nucleotides outside the gene matches: 11. This CDR3 has 16 residues. CDR3 in amino acids: CASSYNWGQGAVTQYF. The DNA of the CDR3 is TGTGCCAGCAGTTACAACTGGGGACAGGGAGCAGTTACGCAGTATTTT.

The chain is built from TRBV4-1 and TRBJ1-1; TRBD1 aligns across 9 bases. CDR1 and CDR2 (germline): MGHRA, YSYEKL. J was trimmed by 3 bases and V by 3 bases; bases with no gene match: 8. The CDR3 covers 16 residues. CDR3 nucleotide sequence: TGCGCCAGCAGCCAGGCACAGGGGGCGAGGTACACTGAAGCTTTCTTT. Translated: CASSQAQGARYTEAFF.